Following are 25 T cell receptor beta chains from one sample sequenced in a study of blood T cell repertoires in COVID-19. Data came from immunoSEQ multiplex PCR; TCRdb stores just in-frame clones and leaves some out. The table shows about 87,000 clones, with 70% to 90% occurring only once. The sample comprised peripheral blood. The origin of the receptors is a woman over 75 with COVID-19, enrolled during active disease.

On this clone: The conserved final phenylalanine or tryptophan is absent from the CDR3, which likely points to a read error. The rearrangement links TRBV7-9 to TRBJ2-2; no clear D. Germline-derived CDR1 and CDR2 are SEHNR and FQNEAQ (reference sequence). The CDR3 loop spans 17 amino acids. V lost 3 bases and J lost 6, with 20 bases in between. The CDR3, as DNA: TGTGCCAGCAGCTTCCAGAAATACCTAAACCCCGCCGGGGAGCTGTTTCTT. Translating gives CASSFQKYLNPAGELFL.

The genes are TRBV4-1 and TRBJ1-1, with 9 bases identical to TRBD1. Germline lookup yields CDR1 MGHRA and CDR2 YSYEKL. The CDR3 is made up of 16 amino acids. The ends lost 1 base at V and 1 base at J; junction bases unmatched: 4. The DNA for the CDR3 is TGCGCCAGCAGCCAAGGGACAGGGGCGGAGAACACTGAAGCTTTCTTT. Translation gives CASSQGTGAENTEAFF.

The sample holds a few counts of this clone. CDR3 residues: CASSPIQGLANYGYTF. In DNA, the CDR3 is TGTGCCAGCTCACCGATTCAGGGCCTAGCTAACTATGGCTACACCTTC. The chain is built from TRBV18 and TRBJ1-2, with D maybe TRBD1 (5 bases). The ends were cut back, 3 bases at V and 0 bases at J, with 14 bases in the middle. The V gene's germline CDR1 is KGHSH and CDR2 LQKENI. This CDR3 comprises 16 residues.

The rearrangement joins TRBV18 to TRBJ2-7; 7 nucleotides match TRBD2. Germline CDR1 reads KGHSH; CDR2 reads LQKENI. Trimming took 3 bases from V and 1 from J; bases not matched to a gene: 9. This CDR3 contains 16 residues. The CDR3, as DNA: TGTGCCAGCTCACCGGGCCTAGCGGCGCTGTCCTACGAGCAGTACTTC. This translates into CASSPGLAALSYEQYF. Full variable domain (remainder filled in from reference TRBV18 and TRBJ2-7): NAGVMQNPRHLVRRRGQEARLRCSPMKGHSHVYWYRQLPEEGLKFMVYLQKENIIDESGMPKERFSAEFPKEGPSILRIQQVVRGDSAAYFCASSPGLAALSYEQYFGPGTRLTVT.

The CDR3 protein is CASSTGGVRASPQHF. CDR3 nucleotide sequence: TGTGCCAGTAGTACCGGGGGGGTGAGGGCTTCGCCCCAGCATTTT. The V gene is TRBV19, the J gene TRBJ1-5; D possibly corresponds to TRBD1 (5 bases). The V end was cut by 4 bases, the J end by 9 bases, with 19 bases between. The length of the CDR3 is 15 residues. Germline CDR1 reads LNHDA; CDR2 reads SQIVND (reference sequence).

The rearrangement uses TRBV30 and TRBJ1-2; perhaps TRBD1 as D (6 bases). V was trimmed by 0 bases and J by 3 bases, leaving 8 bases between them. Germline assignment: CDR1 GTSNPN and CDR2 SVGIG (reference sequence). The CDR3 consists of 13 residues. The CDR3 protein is CAWSVRGDYGYTF. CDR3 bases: TGTGCCTGGAGTGTCAGGGGAGACTATGGCTACACCTTC. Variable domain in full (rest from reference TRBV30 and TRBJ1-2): SQTIHQWPATLVQPVGSPLSLECTVEGTSNPNLYWYRQAAGRGLQLLFYSVGIGQISSEVPQNLSASRPQDRQFILSSKKLLLSDSGFYLCAWSVRGDYGYTFGSGTRLTVV.

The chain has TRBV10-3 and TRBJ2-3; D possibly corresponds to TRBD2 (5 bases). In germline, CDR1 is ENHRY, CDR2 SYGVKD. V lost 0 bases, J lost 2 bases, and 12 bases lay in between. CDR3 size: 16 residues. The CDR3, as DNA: TGTGCCATCAGTGAGTCCGTGGGAGTGACCACAGATACGCAGTATTTT. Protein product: CAISESVGVTTDTQYF.

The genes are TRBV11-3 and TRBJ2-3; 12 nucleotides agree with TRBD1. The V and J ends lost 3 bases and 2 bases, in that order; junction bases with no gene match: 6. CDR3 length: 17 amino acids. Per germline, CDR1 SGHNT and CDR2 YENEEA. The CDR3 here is CASSFGTGQGATDTQYF. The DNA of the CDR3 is TGTGCCAGCAGCTTCGGAACGGGACAGGGGGCCACAGATACGCAGTATTTT.

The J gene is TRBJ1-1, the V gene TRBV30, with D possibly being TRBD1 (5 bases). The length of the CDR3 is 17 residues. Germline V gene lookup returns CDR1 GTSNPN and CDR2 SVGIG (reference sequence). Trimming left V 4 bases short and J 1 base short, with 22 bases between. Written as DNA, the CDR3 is TGTGCCTGGACCCGAACGGGAATCTGGGGGGGGAACACTGAAGCTTTCTTT. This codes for CAWTRTGIWGGNTEAFF.

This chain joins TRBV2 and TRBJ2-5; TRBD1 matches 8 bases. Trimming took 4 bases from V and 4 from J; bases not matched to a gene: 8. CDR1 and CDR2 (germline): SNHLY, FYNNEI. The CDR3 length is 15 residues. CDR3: CASSAAGGRGETQYF. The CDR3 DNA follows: TGTGCCAGCAGTGCGGCAGGGGGCCGAGGAGAGACCCAGTACTTC.

This chain's CDR3 is CASSLPPGAFF. In DNA, the CDR3 is TGTGCCAGCAGTCTTCCCCCGGGAGCTTTCTTT. The chain carries TRBV6-2 or TRBV6-3 and TRBJ1-1; D is uncertain. Trimming removed 5 bases from V and 10 bases from J, with 11 bases in between. The CDR3 contains 11 residues. The germline V gene encodes CDR1 MNHEY and CDR2 SVGEGT.

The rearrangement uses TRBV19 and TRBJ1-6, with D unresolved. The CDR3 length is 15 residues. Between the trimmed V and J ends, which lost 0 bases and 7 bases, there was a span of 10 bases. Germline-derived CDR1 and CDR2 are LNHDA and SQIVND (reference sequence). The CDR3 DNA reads TGTGCCAGTAGTATAGAACTGGGAGGGAATTCACCCCTCCACTTT. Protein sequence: CASSIELGGNSPLHF. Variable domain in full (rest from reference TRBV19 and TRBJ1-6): DGGITQSPKYLFRKEGQNVTLSCEQNLNHDAMYWYRQDPGQGLRLIYYSQIVNDFQKGDIAEGYSVSREKKESFPLTVTSAQKNPTAFYLCASSIELGGNSPLHFGNGTRLTVT.

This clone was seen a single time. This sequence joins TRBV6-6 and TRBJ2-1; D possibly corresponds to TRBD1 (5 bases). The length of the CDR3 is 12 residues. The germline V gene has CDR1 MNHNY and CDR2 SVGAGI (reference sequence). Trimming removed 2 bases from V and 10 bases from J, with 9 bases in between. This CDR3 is CASSYVGPEQFF. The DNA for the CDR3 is TGTGCCAGCAGTTACGTGGGGCCCGAGCAGTTCTTC.

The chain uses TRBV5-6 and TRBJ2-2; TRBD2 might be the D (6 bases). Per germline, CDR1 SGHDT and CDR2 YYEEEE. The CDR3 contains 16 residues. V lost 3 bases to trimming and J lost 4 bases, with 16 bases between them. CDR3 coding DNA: TGTGCCAGCAGCTACTTGTGGAGGGCGGGCACCGGGGAGCTGTTTTTT. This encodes CASSYLWRAGTGELFF.

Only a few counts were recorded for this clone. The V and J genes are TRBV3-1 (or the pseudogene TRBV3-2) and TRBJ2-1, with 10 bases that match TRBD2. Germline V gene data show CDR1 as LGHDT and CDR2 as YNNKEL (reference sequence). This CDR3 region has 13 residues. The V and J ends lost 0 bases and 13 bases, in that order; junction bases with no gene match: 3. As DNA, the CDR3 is TGTGCCAGCAGCCAAGACCTAGCGGGAGTCCAGTTCTTC. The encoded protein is CASSQDLAGVQFF.

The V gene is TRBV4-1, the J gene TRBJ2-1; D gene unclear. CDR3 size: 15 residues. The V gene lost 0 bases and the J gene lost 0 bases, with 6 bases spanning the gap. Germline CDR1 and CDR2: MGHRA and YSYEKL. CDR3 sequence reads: CASSQEASSYNEQFF. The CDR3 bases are TGCGCCAGCAGCCAAGAAGCGAGCTCCTACAATGAGCAGTTCTTC.

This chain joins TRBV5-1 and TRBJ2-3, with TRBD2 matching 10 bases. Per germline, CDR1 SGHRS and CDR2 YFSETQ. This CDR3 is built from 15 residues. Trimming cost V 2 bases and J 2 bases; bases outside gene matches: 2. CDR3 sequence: CASSFLAGDTDTQYF. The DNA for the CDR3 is TGCGCCAGCAGCTTTCTAGCGGGAGACACAGATACGCAGTATTTT.

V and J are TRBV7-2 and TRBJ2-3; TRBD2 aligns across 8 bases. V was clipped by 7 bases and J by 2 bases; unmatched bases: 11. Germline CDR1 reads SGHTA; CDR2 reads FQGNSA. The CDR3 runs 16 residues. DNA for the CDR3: TGTGCCAGCACCGGAACGGGGGGGCTGTACACAGATACGCAGTATTTT. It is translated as CASTGTGGLYTDTQYF.

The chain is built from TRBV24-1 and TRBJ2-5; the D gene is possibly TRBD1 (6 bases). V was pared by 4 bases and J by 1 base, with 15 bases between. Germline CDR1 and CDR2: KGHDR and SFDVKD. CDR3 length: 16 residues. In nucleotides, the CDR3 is TGTGCCACCAGTGAATCGGGCAGGGGTTTCCAAGAGACCCAGTACTTC. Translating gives CATSESGRGFQETQYF.

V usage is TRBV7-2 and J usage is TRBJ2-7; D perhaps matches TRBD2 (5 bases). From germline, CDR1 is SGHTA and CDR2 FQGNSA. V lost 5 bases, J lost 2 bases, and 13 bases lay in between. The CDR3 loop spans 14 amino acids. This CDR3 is CASSDYGLTYEQYF. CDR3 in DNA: TGTGCCAGCAGCGACTACGGTCTCACCTACGAGCAGTACTTC.

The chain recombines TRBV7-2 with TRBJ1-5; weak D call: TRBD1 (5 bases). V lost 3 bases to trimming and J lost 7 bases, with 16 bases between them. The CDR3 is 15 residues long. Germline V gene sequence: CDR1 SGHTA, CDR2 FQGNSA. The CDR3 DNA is TGTGCCAGCAGCTTGAGCAGGGTTATAGGACAGCCCCAGCATTTT. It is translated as CASSLSRVIGQPQHF. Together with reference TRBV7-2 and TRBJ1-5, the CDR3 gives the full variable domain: GAGVSQSPSNKVTEKGKDVELRCDPISGHTALYWYRQSLGQGLEFLIYFQGNSAPDKSGLPSDRFSAERTGGSVSTLTIQRTQQEDSAVYLCASSLSRVIGQPQHFGDGTRLSIL.

CDR3 nucleotide sequence: TGTGCCAGCAGCCAGAGGACTCTCTCCTACAATGAGCAGTTCTTC. Its protein is CASSQRTLSYNEQFF. V and J are TRBV7-9 and TRBJ2-1, with D possibly being TRBD2 (5 bases). The ends were cut back, 5 bases at V and 0 bases at J, with 11 bases in the middle. Germline assignment: CDR1 SEHNR and CDR2 FQNEAQ (reference sequence). CDR3 length: 15 amino acids.

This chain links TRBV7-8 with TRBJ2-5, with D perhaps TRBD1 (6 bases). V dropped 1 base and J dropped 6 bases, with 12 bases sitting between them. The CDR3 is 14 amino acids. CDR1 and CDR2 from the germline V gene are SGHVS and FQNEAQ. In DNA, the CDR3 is TGTGCCAGCAGCTTAGTTTCGACAGGAAAGACCCAGTACTTC. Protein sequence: CASSLVSTGKTQYF.

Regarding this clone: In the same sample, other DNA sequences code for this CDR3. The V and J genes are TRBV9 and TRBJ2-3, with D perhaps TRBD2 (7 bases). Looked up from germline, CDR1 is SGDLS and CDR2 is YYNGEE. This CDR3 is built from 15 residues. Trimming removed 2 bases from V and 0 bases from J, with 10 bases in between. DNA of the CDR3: TGTGCCAGCAGCGTCTCGGGGGGCAGCACAGATACGCAGTATTTT. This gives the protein CASSVSGGSTDTQYF.

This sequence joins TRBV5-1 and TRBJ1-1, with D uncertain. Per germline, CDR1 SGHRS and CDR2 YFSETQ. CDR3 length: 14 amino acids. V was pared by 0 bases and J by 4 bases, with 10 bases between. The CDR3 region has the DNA TGCGCCAGCAGCTTGGTACGGGTGGGCACTGAAGCTTTCTTT. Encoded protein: CASSLVRVGTEAFF.